Listed below are T cell receptor beta chains from one sample, sequenced in a study of T cell responses to AZD1222 COVID-19 vaccine. Produced via immunoSEQ multiplex PCR; TCRdb's table is partial and in-frame only. The table has 250,000 to 300,000 clones, 94% seen once. The sequencing here drew on peripheral blood, taken 28 days after the second AZD1222 dose. Receptors were obtained from an adult who received the AZD1222 COVID-19 vaccine. Both conserved end residues are part of each CDR3. Each record gives: CDR3 protein, V gene, J gene, CDR3 length.

CDR3aa: CASSSGAGSYNEQFF
v_gene: TRBV7-6
j_gene: TRBJ2-1
len: 15

CDR3aa: CASSSGTGAQGYTF
v_gene: TRBV28
j_gene: TRBJ1-2
len: 14

CDR3aa: CASSFSRHIQETQYF
v_gene: TRBV3-1/TRBV3-2
j_gene: TRBJ2-5
len: 15

CDR3aa: CASTMDRWGSGANVLTF
v_gene: TRBV2
j_gene: TRBJ2-6
len: 17

CDR3aa: CASSQDWGRVNTEAFF
v_gene: TRBV4-3
j_gene: TRBJ1-1
len: 16

CDR3aa: CASSLAPGPTYEQYF
v_gene: TRBV11-3
j_gene: TRBJ2-7
len: 15

CDR3aa: CASSVAGGGSIGELFF
v_gene: TRBV9
j_gene: TRBJ2-2
len: 16

CDR3aa: CASSLGGSEPLGQYF
v_gene: TRBV28
j_gene: TRBJ2-7
len: 15

CDR3aa: CASRLGGGRYNEQFF
v_gene: TRBV6-5
j_gene: TRBJ2-1
len: 15

CDR3aa: CASRSPGRGDYGYTF
v_gene: TRBV2
j_gene: TRBJ1-2
len: 15

CDR3aa: CASSPPPPNSPLHF
v_gene: TRBV28
j_gene: TRBJ1-6
len: 14

CDR3aa: CASLMGGGGTDTQYF
v_gene: TRBV28
j_gene: TRBJ2-3
len: 15

CDR3aa: CASSPTGYGYTF
v_gene: TRBV12-3/TRBV12-4
j_gene: TRBJ1-2
len: 12

CDR3aa: CASIPPGGGGYTF
v_gene: TRBV6-6
j_gene: TRBJ1-2
len: 13

CDR3aa: CASSYGTGGYNEQFF
v_gene: TRBV2
j_gene: TRBJ2-1
len: 15

CDR3aa: CASSLQGADTEAFF
v_gene: TRBV5-1
j_gene: TRBJ1-1
len: 14

CDR3aa: CASSSSPGQGLETQYF
v_gene: TRBV7-9
j_gene: TRBJ2-5
len: 16

CDR3aa: CASSPRATHSNTEAFF
v_gene: TRBV9
j_gene: TRBJ1-1
len: 16

CDR3aa: CATSKGQDYGYTF
v_gene: TRBV2
j_gene: TRBJ1-2
len: 13

CDR3aa: CASGTRDYEQYF
v_gene: TRBV6-6
j_gene: TRBJ2-7
len: 12

CDR3aa: CASSLRREAYNEQFF
v_gene: TRBV7-3
j_gene: TRBJ2-1
len: 15

CDR3aa: CATSDLLNTEAFF
v_gene: TRBV24-1
j_gene: TRBJ1-1
len: 13

CDR3aa: CATRTGDQPQHF
v_gene: TRBV15
j_gene: TRBJ1-5
len: 12

CDR3aa: CASSLAFGGEQYF
v_gene: TRBV5-5
j_gene: TRBJ2-7
len: 13

CDR3aa: CASGLGGTGGEQFF
v_gene: TRBV12-5
j_gene: TRBJ2-1
len: 14

CDR3aa: CASSRQGATGQRNEQFF
v_gene: TRBV4-3
j_gene: TRBJ2-1
len: 17

CDR3aa: CASSLSSGRTDTQYF
v_gene: TRBV5-4
j_gene: TRBJ2-3
len: 15

CDR3aa: CASTPTGGGSYEQYF
v_gene: TRBV7-9
j_gene: TRBJ2-7
len: 15

CDR3aa: CASSSLEGATQPQHF
v_gene: TRBV19
j_gene: TRBJ1-5
len: 15

CDR3aa: CASSLKYSSDSKKVYEQYF
v_gene: TRBV7-9
j_gene: TRBJ2-7
len: 19

CDR3aa: CASSSRDSYHQPQHF
v_gene: TRBV5-6
j_gene: TRBJ1-5
len: 15

CDR3aa: CASSLSLSRQPQHF
v_gene: TRBV27
j_gene: TRBJ1-5
len: 14

CDR3aa: CASSPFRDRVKDTQYF
v_gene: TRBV28
j_gene: TRBJ2-3
len: 16

CDR3aa: CATSRDHTQGDIQYF
v_gene: TRBV15
j_gene: TRBJ2-4
len: 15

CDR3aa: CAISVSQGYYGYTF
v_gene: TRBV10-3
j_gene: TRBJ1-2
len: 14

CDR3aa: CASSPFGGYEQYF
v_gene: TRBV7-9
j_gene: TRBJ2-7
len: 13

CDR3aa: CASSIALGSFYNEQFF
v_gene: TRBV19
j_gene: TRBJ2-1
len: 16

CDR3aa: CASSEEGRGGDTQYF
v_gene: TRBV2
j_gene: TRBJ2-3
len: 15

CDR3aa: CASSVGGTAGPEAFF
v_gene: TRBV9
j_gene: TRBJ1-1
len: 15

CDR3aa: CASSPGTAGNTIYF
v_gene: TRBV5-1
j_gene: TRBJ1-3
len: 14

CDR3aa: CATRAGAGTQYF
v_gene: TRBV10-3
j_gene: TRBJ2-5
len: 12

CDR3aa: CASGAGTNYGYTF
v_gene: TRBV2
j_gene: TRBJ1-2
len: 13